This T cell receptor (beta chain) stems from a study of cytomegalovirus exposure and HLA in healthy donors. Study overall: There were roughly 120 million unique TCR beta sequences, drawn from approximately 180 million T cells, in an earlier analysis. From HLA-typed donors, an early data release held about 85 million unique TCRs.

60 Vbeta and 13 Jbeta primers were used in PCR. Assay: immunoSEQ multiplex PCR; the TCRdb copy retains only in-frame clones and omits some. Its table lists some 75,000 clones. The V gene lost 6 bases and the J gene lost 8 bases, with 14 bases spanning the gap. The germline gives CDR1 MDHEN, CDR2 SYDVKM. The CDR3 is made up of 13 amino acids. Sequencing used PBMCs. V is TRBV28 and J is TRBJ2-1; unclear D gene. The clonotype was recovered from a man between 40 and 49 years old in good health and CMV-seronegative. The CDR3 region has the DNA TGTGCCAGCAGGGATGCTATCCGGGATGAGCAGTTCTTC. Translation gives CASRDAIRDEQFF.